This T cell receptor (beta chain) was sequenced in a study of technical replicates of blood from several donors (dated by TCRdb to about 2017). The table lists this clone with a count of one. This receptor's antigen is unknown. The input lacks base qualities; no much larger clone sits a single base away. Preparation of the library involved the immunoSEQ multiplex PCR assay. TCRdb re-hosts the immuneACCESS table, in-frame sequences only. Its copies lack some clones; in the studies checked, an unresolved V gene accounts for under half of them, and the cause for the rest is not known. The sample profile shows about 100,000 clones; 95% to 96% of them were found once. The top ten constitute 0.2% to 0.25% of the sample. The germline V gene gives CDR1 as SGHVS and CDR2 as FQNEAQ. V and J are truncated by 0 bases and 4 bases respectively, leaving an intervening sequence of 21 bases. Inclusive of the bounding cysteine and phenylalanine, the CDR3 is 18 residues long. Of all the DNA, just the CDR3 is kept, 54 bases in frame from base 1.

The sequencing sample was made of T cells isolated from PBMCs. This TCR came from a human donor in good health. The sequence joins TRBV7-8 to TRBJ1-2, and TRBD1 may be the D gene, going by 5 matching bases. In nucleotides, the sequence is TGTGCCAGCAGCTTAGCCGTCCGTCGCAGGGCGGTCTCCTATGGCTACACCTTC. Translated, this is CASSLAVRRRAVSYGYTF.